These 26 T cell receptor beta chains were all obtained from the same sample, sequenced in a study of control samples from healthy donors and cancer patients (dated by TCRdb to between 2020 and 2021). Library method: the immunoSEQ multiplex PCR assay. TCRdb stores this immuneACCESS table with in-frame sequences only. Part of the clones is absent; in the studies checked, under half of the shortfall reflects unresolved V genes, and no reason is known for the rest. The sample yields approximately 150,000 clones; approximately 91% were counted once. In total, the top ten clones hold just under 5% of the sample. Sequencing used blood. The receptors originated from a man under 40 in good health.

This chain uses TRBV30 with TRBJ1-2; 7 nucleotides line up with TRBD1. J lost 0 bases, V lost 5 bases, and 6 bases had no gene match. This CDR3 contains 14 residues. The germline V gene has CDR1 GTSNPN and CDR2 SVGIG (reference sequence). The CDR3 DNA reads as TGTGCCTGGTTTGGTACAGGGGCTAACTATGGCTACACCTTC. Translating gives CAWFGTGANYGYTF.

Details on this clone: The sample has other DNA sequences that encode this CDR3 too. Written as DNA, the CDR3 is TGCGCCAGCAGCTTGGTTGGGGATGGCTACACCTTC. This gives the protein CASSLVGDGYTF. The chain has TRBV5-1 and TRBJ1-2; D is undetermined. This CDR3 is 12 amino acids long. Trimming stripped 0 bases from V and 6 bases from J, with 6 bases between. Germline V gives CDR1 SGHRS, CDR2 YFSETQ. The variable domain in full, completed from reference TRBV5-1 and TRBJ1-2, reads KAGVTQTPRYLIKTRGQQVTLSCSPISGHRSVSWYQQTPGQGLQFLFEYFSETQRNKGNFPGRFSGRQFSNSRSEMNVSTLELGDSALYLCASSLVGDGYTFGSGTRLTVV.

The chain employs TRBV10-1 and TRBJ1-1; tentative D call: TRBD1 (6 bases). Germline V gene data show CDR1 as WNHNN and CDR2 as SYGVQD (reference sequence). V lost 8 bases and J 3 bases, leaving 13 bases between the germline ends. CDR3 size: 13 residues. CDR3 loop: CASRGGLDTEAFF. As DNA, the CDR3 is TGCGCCAGCCGGGGGGGGCTGGACACTGAAGCTTTCTTT.

The V gene is TRBV5-1, the J gene TRBJ1-4; D remains ambiguous. CDR1 and CDR2 (germline): SGHRS, YFSETQ. V lost 0 bases, J lost 3 bases, and 12 bases lay in between. The CDR3 is 16 amino acids. The CDR3 protein is CASSLASKGSNEKLFF. CDR3 sequence (DNA): TGCGCCAGCAGCTTGGCCTCCAAGGGTTCTAATGAAAAACTGTTTTTT.

The chain combines TRBV20-1 with TRBJ2-1; D gene unclear. Germline V lookup: CDR1 DFQATT, CDR2 SNEGSKA (reference sequence). The CDR3 has 10 residues. Deletions cut 5 bases from V and 8 bases from J, with 7 bases between. CDR3 coding DNA: TGCAGTGCTGGACGACATGAGCAGTTCTTC. This sequence encodes CSAGRHEQFF.

The chain joins TRBV3-1 (or the pseudogene TRBV3-2) to TRBJ2-5; 13 bases match TRBD2. The J segment lost 4 bases and the V segment lost 4 bases, leaving 3 bases of the junction unmatched. Germline V lookup: CDR1 LGHDT, CDR2 YNNKEL (reference sequence). This CDR3 comprises 15 residues. The CDR3, as DNA: TGTGCCAGCAGCCGGTGGACTAGCGGGGGAGAGACCCAGTACTTC. Translated, it gives CASSRWTSGGETQYF.

The chain recombines TRBV4-1 with TRBJ2-4; 9 bases match TRBD1. The junction had 7 bases not matched to a gene; V was cut back by 2 bases and J by 8 bases. Germline values: CDR1 MGHRA, CDR2 YSYEKL. The CDR3 is 15 amino acids. Here the CDR3 DNA reads TGCGCCAGCAGCCAAATAACAGGGGGCGGGGACATTCAGTACTTC. Amino acids: CASSQITGGGDIQYF.

V gene TRBV2 combines with J gene TRBJ1-2, with D perhaps TRBD1 (5 bases). Germline V gene data show CDR1 as SNHLY and CDR2 as FYNNEI. The V gene lost 8 bases and the J gene lost 4 bases, with 14 bases spanning the gap. The CDR3 is 13 residues long. CDR3 bases: TGTGCCAGCCGGGGACGGAATATCTATGGCTACACCTTC. It is translated as CASRGRNIYGYTF. The full variable domain, completed using reference TRBV2 and TRBJ1-2, is EPEVTQTPSHQVTQMGQEVILRCVPISNHLYFYWYRQILGQKVEFLVSFYNNEISEKSEIFDDQFSVERPDGSNFTLKIRSTKLEDSAMYFCASRGRNIYGYTFGSGTRLTVV.

The gene calls are TRBV27 and TRBJ1-1, with D possibly matching TRBD1 (5 bases). V lost 4 bases and J 1 base, leaving 7 bases between the germline ends. The CDR3 has 13 amino acids. CDR1 is MNHEY, CDR2 SMNVEV, per germline (reference sequence). DNA for the CDR3: TGTGCCAGCAGTTGGGGGGAGAACACTGAAGCTTTCTTT. Its protein product is CASSWGENTEAFF.

The table lists this clone with a count of one. The rearrangement uses TRBV6-6 and TRBJ2-7, with 8 bases matching TRBD2. Unmatched junction bases numbered 8, after V lost 6 bases and J lost 4 bases. The CDR3 length is 14 residues. The germline CDR1 and CDR2 sequences are MNHNY and SVGAGI (reference sequence). CDR3 nucleotides: TGTGCCAGCAGCCTAACGGGGGGGTCGTACGAGCAGTACTTC. Its translation: CASSLTGGSYEQYF.

A single count supports this clone. The chain has TRBV7-6 and TRBJ2-3, with 11 bases matching TRBD1. This CDR3 spans 15 amino acids. CDR1 and CDR2 (germline): SGHVS, FNYEAQ. J was trimmed by 2 bases and V by 5 bases; bases with no gene match: 3. The CDR3 DNA is TGTGCCAGCAGCCGGACAGGGGGCAACACAGATACGCAGTATTTT. This gives the protein CASSRTGGNTDTQYF.

The CDR3 DNA reads TGTGCCATACTTAGGGTCGCCGGGGAGCTGTTTTTT. This sequence encodes CAILRVAGELFF. This chain uses TRBV7-7 with TRBJ2-2; no definite D call. Germline assignment: CDR1 SSHAT and CDR2 FNYEAQ (reference sequence). The CDR3 is made up of 12 amino acids. V dropped 10 bases and J dropped 6 bases, with 12 bases sitting between them.

DNA for the CDR3: TGCAGCGTTGTTGACCCCCAAGGGTCCTACAATGAGCAGTTCTTC. Amino acid sequence: CSVVDPQGSYNEQFF. This sequence joins TRBV29-1 and TRBJ2-1; D remains unclear. This CDR3 is built from 15 residues. Germline V gene lookup returns CDR1 SQVTM and CDR2 ANQGSEA. The V end lost 4 bases, the J end lost 1 base, and 14 bases lay between the germline ends.

The V call is TRBV15, the J call TRBJ1-5, with D tentatively TRBD1 (5 bases). Trimming took off 7 bases at V and 2 bases at J, with 15 bases between the two ends. Germline assignment: CDR1 LNHNV and CDR2 YYDKDF (reference sequence). The CDR3 totals 15 residues. CDR3 DNA sequence: TGTGCCACCACAGGGTTGGGTGCGGGCAATCAGCCCCAGCATTTT. Protein product: CATTGLGAGNQPQHF.

The chain links TRBV9 to TRBJ2-3, with D possibly matching TRBD2 (7 bases). The V gene's germline CDR1 is SGDLS and CDR2 YYNGEE. The V end was cut by 4 bases, the J end by 0 bases, with 15 bases between. The CDR3 spans 16 residues. CDR3 in DNA: TGTGCCAGCAGCCTCCGTGGGGGGGCTAGCACAGATACGCAGTATTTT. Translating it yields CASSLRGGASTDTQYF.

This clone turned up a few times. The gene calls are TRBV5-1 and TRBJ2-1; 8 bases agree with TRBD1. In germline, CDR1 is SGHRS, CDR2 YFSETQ. The CDR3 is 15 amino acids. The ends lost 4 bases at V and 8 bases at J; junction bases unmatched: 11. The chain's CDR3 is CASSATGEIFDEQFF. CDR3 nucleotide sequence: TGCGCCAGCAGCGCGACAGGGGAGATTTTCGATGAGCAGTTCTTC. Full variable domain (remainder filled in from reference TRBV5-1 and TRBJ2-1): KAGVTQTPRYLIKTRGQQVTLSCSPISGHRSVSWYQQTPGQGLQFLFEYFSETQRNKGNFPGRFSGRQFSNSRSEMNVSTLELGDSALYLCASSATGEIFDEQFFGPGTRLTVL.

The chain joins TRBV5-1 to TRBJ2-2; D is perhaps TRBD1 (5 bases). Trimming pared 0 bases from V and 1 base from J, leaving 10 bases between. Per germline, CDR1 SGHRS and CDR2 YFSETQ. The CDR3 totals 16 residues. CDR3 nucleotides: TGCGCCAGCAGCTTGGTTCCGGACAAGAACACCGGGGAGCTGTTTTTT. This encodes CASSLVPDKNTGELFF.

This clone has only one observation. The chain combines TRBV5-8 with TRBJ2-1; no definite D call. Trimming pared 7 bases from V and 0 bases from J, leaving 11 bases between. The germline CDR1 and CDR2 sequences are SGHTS and YDEGEE. This CDR3 region has 14 residues. CDR3 sequence reads: CASREASSYNEQFF. The CDR3 DNA reads as TGTGCCAGCCGCGAGGCTAGCTCCTACAATGAGCAGTTCTTC.

This clone appeared once. The gene calls are TRBV25-1 and TRBJ2-1; no definite D call. The CDR3 extends over 12 amino acids. V lost 6 bases and J lost 9, with 12 bases in between. Germline V gene data show CDR1 as MGHDK and CDR2 as SYGVNS. CDR3 loop: CASRLLVGEQFF. The CDR3 DNA follows: TGTGCCAGCAGGTTACTCGTGGGTGAGCAGTTCTTC.

This clone was picked up one time. The rearrangement uses TRBV6-5 and TRBJ1-2, with D hard to call. The CDR3 spans 13 residues. V was clipped by 2 bases and J by 3 bases, with 7 bases between them. Germline CDR1 reads MNHEY; CDR2 reads SVGAGI. CDR3 nucleotides: TGTGCCAGCAGTTACCCGGGGTACTATGGCTACACCTTC. Translated, it gives CASSYPGYYGYTF.

The chain employs TRBV7-8 and TRBJ2-7; 8 nucleotides align to TRBD2. Germline assignment: CDR1 SGHVS and CDR2 FQNEAQ. The V segment lost 1 base and the J segment 4 bases; nucleotides outside the gene matches: 6. The CDR3 extends over 15 amino acids. The CDR3 DNA follows: TGTGCCAGCAGCTTAGTCCCGAGCGGGAGTTACGAGCAGTACTTC. Translating it yields CASSLVPSGSYEQYF.

As concerns this clone: Other DNA variants within this sample encode the same CDR3. This sequence joins TRBV19 and TRBJ1-2, with D hard to call. The V gene's germline CDR1 is LNHDA and CDR2 SQIVND (reference sequence). This CDR3 is 12 amino acids long. Trimming cost V 1 base and J 7 bases, with 7 bases left between them. For the CDR3, the DNA is TGTGCCAGTAGTATAGGAGCGAGTGGCTACACCTTC. Translation gives CASSIGASGYTF.

CDR3 DNA sequence: TGTGCCAGCAGTTCGGGGACAGGGGGCTTCGAGCAGTACTTC. It yields the protein CASSSGTGGFEQYF. The rearrangement joins TRBV27 to TRBJ2-7, with 12 bases identical to TRBD1. The CDR3 loop spans 14 amino acids. Germline V gene sequence: CDR1 MNHEY, CDR2 SMNVEV (reference sequence). With 4 bases clipped from V and 6 bases from J, the junction kept 4 bases outside the gene matches.

Note on this clone: One end of the junction is discordant with germline, which a read error may explain. The chain links TRBV7-2 to TRBJ1-1; D gene uncertain. The CDR3 is made up of 13 amino acids. Germline V gene lookup returns CDR1 SGHTA and CDR2 FQGNSA. Here the CDR3 DNA reads TGTGCCGGCAGCTACGACATGAACACTGAAGCTTTCTTT. This codes for CAGSYDMNTEAFF.

This chain links TRBV7-6 with TRBJ2-6, with 10 bases aligning to TRBD2. The V segment lost 1 base and the J segment 3 bases; nucleotides outside the gene matches: 3. This CDR3 comprises 17 residues. The germline V gene encodes CDR1 SGHVS and CDR2 FNYEAQ. The CDR3 here is CASSLGIAGGGANVLTF. Written as DNA, the CDR3 is TGTGCCAGCAGCTTAGGAATAGCGGGAGGTGGGGCCAACGTCCTGACTTTC.

This clone is judged medium-sized. The rearrangement joins TRBV2 to TRBJ2-2, with 8 bases aligning to TRBD2. Trimming took 6 bases from V and 4 from J; bases not matched to a gene: 4. Germline V gene lookup returns CDR1 SNHLY and CDR2 FYNNEI. This CDR3 is 14 amino acids long. CDR3 bases: TGTGCCAGCAGGGGACTAGTGATCACCGGGGAGCTGTTTTTT. Translating it yields CASRGLVITGELFF. The whole variable domain, filled in from reference TRBV2 and TRBJ2-2, reads EPEVTQTPSHQVTQMGQEVILRCVPISNHLYFYWYRQILGQKVEFLVSFYNNEISEKSEIFDDQFSVERPDGSNFTLKIRSTKLEDSAMYFCASRGLVITGELFFGEGSRLTVL.